This T cell receptor (beta chain) comes out of a study of T cell responses to AZD1222 COVID-19 vaccine. Findings and caveats of the study: Dominant at 160-218 and 743-854, vaccine-associated CD4 TCRs also spanned spike. The sample set comprised mostly white British donors with more females, and clonal diversity was possibly underestimated.

Trimming pared 2 bases from V and 9 bases from J, leaving 11 bases between. Looked up from germline, CDR1 is MNHEY and CDR2 is SVGAGI. The CDR3 sequence is 14 residues long. Measured with immunoSEQ multiplex PCR; TCRdb has only the in-frame clones, and not every one. This repertoire shows over 150,000 clones, 88% found once; its top ten account for 3% to 3.5%. As for this clone: Its antigen is currently unknown.

The receptor was isolated from an adult in good health. The chain joins TRBV6-5 to TRBJ1-6, with D perhaps matching TRBD1 (5 bases). The input for sequencing was peripheral blood, taken on day 0 of AZD1222 vaccination. The DNA of the CDR3 is TGTGCCAGCAGTTACGGGGGGGTGAGTTCACCCCTCCACTTT. Encoded protein: CASSYGGVSSPLHF.